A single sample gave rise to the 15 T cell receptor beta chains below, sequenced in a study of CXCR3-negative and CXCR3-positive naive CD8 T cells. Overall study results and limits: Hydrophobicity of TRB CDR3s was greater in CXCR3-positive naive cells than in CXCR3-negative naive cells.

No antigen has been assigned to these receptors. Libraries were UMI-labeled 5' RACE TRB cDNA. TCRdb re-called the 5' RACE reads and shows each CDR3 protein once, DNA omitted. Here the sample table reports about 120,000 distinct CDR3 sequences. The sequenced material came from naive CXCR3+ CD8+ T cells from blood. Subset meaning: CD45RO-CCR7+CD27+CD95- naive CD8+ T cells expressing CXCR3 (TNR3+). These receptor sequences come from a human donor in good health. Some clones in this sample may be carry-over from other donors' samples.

CDR3 in amino acids: CASSLFGTGGKDYGYTF. The chain has TRBV7-9 and TRBJ1-2; TCRdb outputs TRBD1, but without DNA this stays unchecked. This CDR3 region has 17 residues. Germline CDR1 reads SEHNR; CDR2 reads FQNEAQ (reference sequence). The full variable domain, in which reference TRBV7-9 and TRBJ1-2 provide the parts outside the CDR3, is DTGVSQNPRHKITKRGQNVTFRCDPISEHNRLYWYRQTLGQGPEFLTYFQNEAQLEKSRLLSDRFSAERPKGSFSTLEIQRTEQGDSAMYLCASSLFGTGGKDYGYTFGSGTRLTVV.

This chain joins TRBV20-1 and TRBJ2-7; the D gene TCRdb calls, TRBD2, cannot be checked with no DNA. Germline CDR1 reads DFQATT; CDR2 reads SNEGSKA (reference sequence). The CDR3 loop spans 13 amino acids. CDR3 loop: CSARAAGIYEQYF.

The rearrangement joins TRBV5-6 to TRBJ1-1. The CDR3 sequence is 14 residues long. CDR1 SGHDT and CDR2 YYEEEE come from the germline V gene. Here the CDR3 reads CASSLGTANTEAFF.

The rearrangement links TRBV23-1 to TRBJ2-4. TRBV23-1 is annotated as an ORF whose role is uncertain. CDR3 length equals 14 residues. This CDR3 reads CASSQSLAKNIQYF.

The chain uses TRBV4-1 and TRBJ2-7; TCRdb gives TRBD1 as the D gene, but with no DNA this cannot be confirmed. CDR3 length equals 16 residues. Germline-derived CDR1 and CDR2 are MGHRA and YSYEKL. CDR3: CASSPLGAGVSYEQYF.

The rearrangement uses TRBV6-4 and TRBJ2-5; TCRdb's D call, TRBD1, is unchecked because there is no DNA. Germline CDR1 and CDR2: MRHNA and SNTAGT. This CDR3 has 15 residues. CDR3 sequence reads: CASSDSWAPRETQYF.

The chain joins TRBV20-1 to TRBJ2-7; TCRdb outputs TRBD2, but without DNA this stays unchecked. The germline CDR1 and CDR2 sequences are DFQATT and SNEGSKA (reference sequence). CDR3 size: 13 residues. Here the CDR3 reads CSARDQGNYEQYF.

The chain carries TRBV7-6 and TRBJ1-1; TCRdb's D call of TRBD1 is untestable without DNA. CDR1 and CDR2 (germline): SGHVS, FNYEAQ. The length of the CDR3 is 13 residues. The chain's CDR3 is CASSGTDNTEAFF.

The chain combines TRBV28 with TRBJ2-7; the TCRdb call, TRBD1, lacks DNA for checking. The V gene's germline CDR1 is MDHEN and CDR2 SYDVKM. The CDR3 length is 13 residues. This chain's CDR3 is CASSFDRGAEQYF.

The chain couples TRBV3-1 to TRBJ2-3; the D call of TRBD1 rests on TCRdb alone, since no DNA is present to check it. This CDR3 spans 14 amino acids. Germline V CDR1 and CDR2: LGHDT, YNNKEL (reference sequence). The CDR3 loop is CASSQGWGGDTQYF.

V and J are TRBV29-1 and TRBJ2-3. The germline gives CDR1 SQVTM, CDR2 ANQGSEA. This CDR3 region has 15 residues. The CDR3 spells CSVEEDPDSADTQYF.

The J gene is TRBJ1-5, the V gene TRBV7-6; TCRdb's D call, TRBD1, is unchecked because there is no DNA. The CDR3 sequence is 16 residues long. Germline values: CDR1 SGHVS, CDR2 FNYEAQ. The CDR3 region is CASSLGAGGSNQPQHF.

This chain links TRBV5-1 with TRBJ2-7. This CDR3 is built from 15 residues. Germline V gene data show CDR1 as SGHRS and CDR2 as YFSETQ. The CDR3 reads CASSLHQDSSYEQYF.

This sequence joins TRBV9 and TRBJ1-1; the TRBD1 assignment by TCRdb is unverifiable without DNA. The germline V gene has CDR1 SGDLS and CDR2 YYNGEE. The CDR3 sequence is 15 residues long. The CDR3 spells CASSPRDRANTEAFF.

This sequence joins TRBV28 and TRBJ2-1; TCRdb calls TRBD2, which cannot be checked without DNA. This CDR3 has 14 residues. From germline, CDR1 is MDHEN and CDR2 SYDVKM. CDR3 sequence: CASSERDLGTEQFF.